These 3 T cell receptor beta chains originate from one sample sequenced in a study of radiotherapy plus CTLA-4 blockade in lung cancer. Sequencing was performed with immunoSEQ multiplex PCR; in TCRdb, only in-frame clones are kept and a portion is missing. This sample yields 40,000 to 45,000 clones, of which more than 70% are seen a single time; over 2% belongs to the top ten. The specimen comprised peripheral blood, sampled from a patient treated with radiotherapy plus ipilimumab. The source of these receptors is a human donor with non-small cell lung cancer whose response to radiotherapy plus ipilimumab could not be evaluated.

The chain couples TRBV5-1 to TRBJ2-5; tentatively, D is TRBD2 (6 bases). The J call may be mistaken, given a closer DNA end match to TRBJ2-7. The CDR3 extends over 13 amino acids. Per the germline V gene, CDR1 is SGHRS and CDR2 is YFSETQ. The DNA for the CDR3 is TGCGCCAGCAGCATCCCCGGGGGTTTCGAGCAGTACTTC. Residues: CASSIPGGFEQYF.

This CDR3 reads CASSEARGDLYGYTF. CDR3 DNA: TGTGCCAGCAGTGAAGCGCGCGGGGATCTCTATGGCTACACCTTC. This chain uses TRBV2 with TRBJ1-2; D is unresolved. V lost 0 bases to trimming and J lost 4 bases, with 12 bases between them. The CDR3 length is 15 residues. CDR1 and CDR2 from the germline V gene are SNHLY and FYNNEI.

CDR3 nucleotide sequence: TGTGCCAGCAGCCAAGATGGGGGGGGGAGAGGAGAGACCCAGTACTTC. Protein sequence: CASSQDGGGRGETQYF. The gene calls are TRBV4-2 and TRBJ2-5; 7 bases map to TRBD2. J was trimmed by 4 bases and V by 0 bases; bases with no gene match: 8. CDR1 is LGHNA, CDR2 YNFKEQ, per germline. This CDR3 is built from 16 residues.